This paragraph covers one TCR beta chain sequence. No antigen is known for it. The sample belongs to a study of cytomegalovirus exposure and HLA in healthy donors. Study at large: Ancestry clustering placed 70% to 85% of more than 350 genotyped donors in the Caucasian-associated cluster.

Notes on the study in general: Common viral pathogens were later found to be apparently linked to several of the most significant clusters. Listed as cytomegalovirus-associated were over 150 TCR beta chains. What TCR beta sequences reportedly achieved was accurate prediction of HLA-A and HLA-B alleles in most subjects.

CDR1 is KGHSH, CDR2 LQKENI, per germline. V lost 4 bases, J lost 6 bases, and 6 bases stayed unmatched. This CDR3 has 14 residues. Use of 60 Vbeta and 13 Jbeta primers characterized the PCR. Clones were read by immunoSEQ multiplex PCR, and TCRdb kept only the in-frame ones, dropping some. This table has 65,000 to 75,000 clones, around 80% appearing once. The chain uses TRBV18 and TRBJ2-1; TRBD2 matches 7 bases. The sample taken for sequencing was PBMCs. The origin of this receptor is a man aged 45 to 65 in good health and CMV-seronegative. The CDR3 region is CASSRGLAANEQFF. The DNA for the CDR3 is TGTGCCAGCTCACGGGGTCTAGCGGCCAATGAGCAGTTCTTC.